The 24 T cell receptor beta chains below come from one sample, sequenced in a study of blood T cells in healthy people across ages. With a J-beta primer mix and a sample-barcoded 5' primer, a second PCR ran 7 to 11 cycles. TCRdb recomputed calls from the 5' RACE reads with MiXCR, one row per CDR3 protein. The sample yields 1.5 million or so distinct CDR3 sequences, approximately 38% seen once. The specimen was blood. The source of these receptors is a woman aged 18-29 years in good health.

J is TRBJ2-4 and V is TRBV5-1; D uncertain. CDR3 size: 14 residues. The ends were cut back, 9 bases at V and 0 bases at J, with 13 bases in the middle. Germline loops: CDR1 SGHRS, CDR2 YFSETQ. CDR3 sequence reads: CATPGPKAKNIQYF. In DNA, the CDR3 is TGCGCCACACCCGGCCCTAAAGCCAAAAACATTCAGTACTTC.

Only one count was recorded for this clonotype. V and J are TRBV20-1 and TRBJ2-7; D not certain. This CDR3 is 11 amino acids long. V lost 7 bases and J 5 bases, leaving 12 bases between the germline ends. Germline loops: CDR1 DFQATT, CDR2 SNEGSKA (reference sequence). The CDR3 bases are TGCAGTGTGCCAGACCGCGACGAGCAGTACTTC. Translating it yields CSVPDRDEQYF.

A few counts support this clonotype. The V call is TRBV3-1, the J call TRBJ2-3, with a possible D match to TRBD2 (5 bases). This CDR3 comprises 14 residues. The V gene's germline CDR1 is LGHDT and CDR2 YNNKEL (reference sequence). V was clipped by 1 base and J by 5 bases, with 10 bases between them. In nucleotides, the CDR3 is TGTGCCAGCAGCCAAGGACTAACGGGAGATACGCAGTATTTT. Protein: CASSQGLTGDTQYF.

The rearrangement links TRBV6-5 to TRBJ2-7, with D tentatively TRBD2 (5 bases). Deletions cut 0 bases from V and 2 bases from J, with 14 bases between. This CDR3 has 16 amino acids. Germline values: CDR1 MNHEY, CDR2 SVGAGI. CDR3: CASSYSLAGQTYEQYF. In DNA, the CDR3 is TGTGCCAGCAGTTACTCTTTGGCGGGTCAAACCTACGAGCAGTACTTC.

This clonotype has at least ten counts. The CDR3 sequence is CASSYSSADTQYF. The CDR3 DNA is TGTGCCAGCAGTTACTCGTCCGCGGATACGCAGTATTTT. The genes are TRBV6-2 or TRBV6-3 and TRBJ2-3; D gene ambiguous. V lost 0 bases, J lost 6 bases, and 7 bases lay in between. Per the germline V gene, CDR1 is MNHEY and CDR2 is SVGEGT. This CDR3 has 13 amino acids.

This clonotype showed up just a few times. The chain joins TRBV6-1 to TRBJ2-3; TRBD2 aligns across 16 bases. Germline V gene sequence: CDR1 MNHNS, CDR2 SASEGT. The J segment lost 2 bases and the V segment lost 8 bases, leaving 10 bases of the junction unmatched. The CDR3 spans 18 residues. The CDR3 region has the DNA TGTGCCAGCGGGGGACCCGGGACTAGCGGGGGGGACACAGATACGCAGTATTTT. This gives the protein CASGGPGTSGGDTDTQYF.

This clonotype turned up a few times. The chain links TRBV2 to TRBJ1-2; TRBD1 matches 7 bases. Germline V CDR1 and CDR2: SNHLY, FYNNEI. V dropped 6 bases and J dropped 5; count of bases not matched to a gene: 9. This CDR3 has 14 amino acids. The CDR3, as DNA: TGTGCCAGCAGCGCCCTTTTGACAGGGTATGGCTACACCTTC. Protein sequence: CASSALLTGYGYTF.

This chain uses TRBV7-8 with TRBJ2-1; D is ambiguous. The J call is uncertain, as TRBJ2-7 better fits the DNA end. CDR1 and CDR2 (germline): SGHVS, FQNEAQ. The CDR3 is 16 amino acids. The CDR3 DNA is TGTGCCAGCAGCTTCGTCGAAAAGAGCTCCTACAATGAGCAGTACTTC. Translated: CASSFVEKSSYNEQYF.

This clonotype was seen a handful of times. The rearrangement uses TRBV27 and TRBJ1-2; D is possibly TRBD1 (5 bases). Germline V gene lookup returns CDR1 MNHEY and CDR2 SMNVEV (reference sequence). The CDR3 contains 15 residues. V dropped 5 bases and J dropped 4 bases, with 17 bases sitting between them. CDR3: CASSLTPQGVYGYTF. The CDR3 nucleotides are TGTGCCAGCAGTCTAACCCCTCAAGGGGTCTATGGCTACACCTTC.

This clonotype was picked up a small number of times. CDR3 sequence reads: CASSEQDSYEQYF. The CDR3 DNA sequence: TGTGCCAGCAGTGAACAGGATTCCTACGAGCAGTACTTC. This chain uses TRBV6-4 with TRBJ2-7; a weak D match, TRBD1 (5 bases). Trimming cost V 3 bases and J 1 base, with 7 bases left between them. Germline V lookup: CDR1 MRHNA, CDR2 SNTAGT. CDR3 size: 13 residues.

This clonotype came up a few times. The chain couples TRBV3-1 to TRBJ2-1; TRBD2 matches 10 bases. The J segment lost 8 bases and the V segment lost 5 bases, leaving 6 bases of the junction unmatched. The length of the CDR3 is 14 residues. CDR1 LGHDT and CDR2 YNNKEL come from the germline V gene (reference sequence). CDR3 nucleotides: TGTGCCAGCAGCTACACTAGCGGGGTTTATGAGCAGTTCTTC. Its translation is CASSYTSGVYEQFF.

Only a few counts were recorded for this clonotype. V gene TRBV6-5 combines with J gene TRBJ2-7; D is undetermined. Germline V gene sequence: CDR1 MNHEY, CDR2 SVGAGI. V was clipped by 0 bases and J by 2 bases, with 14 bases between them. There are 16 residues in the CDR3. The CDR3 DNA sequence: TGTGCCAGCAGTTACTCGAAACGGGTTATGGCCTACGAGCAGTACTTC. Protein sequence: CASSYSKRVMAYEQYF.

The rearrangement uses TRBV7-6 and TRBJ2-7, with 10 bases identical to TRBD2. The CDR3 is made up of 15 amino acids. V dropped 3 bases and J dropped 4; count of bases not matched to a gene: 6. Looked up from germline, CDR1 is SGHVS and CDR2 is FNYEAQ. The CDR3 reads CASSFRLAGVYEQYF. In nucleotides, the CDR3 is TGTGCCAGCAGCTTTAGGCTAGCGGGAGTATACGAGCAGTACTTC.

The chain carries TRBV12-3 or TRBV12-4 and TRBJ1-6; D is unresolved. CDR3 length: 15 residues. Trimming shortened V by 3 bases and J by 8 bases, and 14 bases separated the two germline ends. This chain's CDR3 is CASSFGWPDYSPLHF. CDR3 nucleotides: TGTGCCAGCAGTTTTGGGTGGCCGGACTATTCACCCCTCCACTTT.

The CDR3 here is CASSMDGPSTDTQYF. The CDR3 DNA reads TGTGCCAGCAGTATGGACGGGCCCAGCACAGATACGCAGTATTTT. The chain is built from TRBV2 and TRBJ2-3; unclear D gene. V gave up 5 bases and J gave up 0 bases, with 12 bases separating them. The length of the CDR3 is 15 residues. Germline V gene lookup returns CDR1 SNHLY and CDR2 FYNNEI. Based on the CDR3 plus reference TRBV2 and TRBJ2-3, the full variable domain is EPEVTQTPSHQVTQMGQEVILRCVPISNHLYFYWYRQILGQKVEFLVSFYNNEISEKSEIFDDQFSVERPDGSNFTLKIRSTKLEDSAMYFCASSMDGPSTDTQYFGPGTRLTVL.

This clonotype has ten or more counts. The chain joins TRBV7-9 to TRBJ1-2; 7 positions match TRBD1. J was trimmed by 7 bases and V by 5 bases; bases with no gene match: 19. The germline V gene encodes CDR1 SEHNR and CDR2 FQNEAQ (reference sequence). This CDR3 is 17 amino acids long. The CDR3 DNA reads as TGTGCCAGCAGCCTATTTACCGGGACAGTTTTTAATTCTGGCTACACCTTC. Protein: CASSLFTGTVFNSGYTF.

Only a few counts were recorded for this clonotype. The chain recombines TRBV27 with TRBJ2-7; 7 bases agree with TRBD2. Trimming removed 6 bases from V and 2 bases from J; junction bases left unmatched: 4. Germline V gene lookup returns CDR1 MNHEY and CDR2 SMNVEV (reference sequence). This CDR3 is built from 13 residues. CDR3 residues: CASRPSGTYEQYF. Here the CDR3 DNA reads TGTGCCAGCAGACCTAGCGGAACCTACGAGCAGTACTTC.

The DNA for the CDR3 is TGTGCCAGCAGTTACGACAGACAGACAGAGACCCAGTACTTC. Its translation is CASSYDRQTETQYF. The rearrangement links TRBV6-5 to TRBJ2-5; a weak D match, TRBD1 (5 bases). Germline V gives CDR1 MNHEY, CDR2 SVGAGI. The ends were cut back, 2 bases at V and 4 bases at J, with 11 bases in the middle. The CDR3 runs to 14 residues.

This clonotype was detected a few times. The chain links TRBV15 to TRBJ1-4; D is unresolved. CDR1 is LNHNV, CDR2 YYDKDF, per germline (reference sequence). The CDR3 length is 13 residues. V was trimmed by 10 bases and J by 5 bases, leaving 14 bases between them. The CDR3 sequence is CAIRRTENEKLFF. The DNA for the CDR3 is TGTGCCATTCGGCGAACGGAGAATGAAAAACTGTTTTTT.

In regard to this clonotype: At one end the junction does not follow the germline gene, possibly because of a read error. The V gene is TRBV9, the J gene TRBJ1-5, with no clear D. CDR1 is SGDLS, CDR2 YYNGEE, per germline. The CDR3 runs to 13 residues. The chain's CDR3 is CASSEGGNRPQHF. DNA of the CDR3: TGTGCCAGCAGCGAAGGTGGCAATCGGCCCCAGCATTTT.

The gene calls are TRBV10-3 and TRBJ2-1; tentatively, D is TRBD2 (5 bases). Germline CDR1 and CDR2: ENHRY and SYGVKD. The V end lost 3 bases, the J end lost 4 bases, and 16 bases lay between the germline ends. The CDR3 consists of 16 residues. CDR3 nucleotide sequence: TGTGCCATCAGTGACCTCGCCCCTCGGGGATACAATGAGCAGTTCTTC. Residues: CAISDLAPRGYNEQFF.

This chain connects TRBV11-2 to TRBJ2-3; a weak D match, TRBD2 (5 bases). This CDR3 is 14 amino acids long. Germline CDR1 reads SGHAT; CDR2 reads FQNNGV. V was pared by 5 bases and J by 8 bases, with 17 bases between. CDR3: CASSLGIPLGTQYF. CDR3 sequence (DNA): TGTGCCAGCAGCCTCGGGATTCCGCTTGGTACGCAGTATTTT.

V and J are TRBV2 and TRBJ2-7; 9 nucleotides agree with TRBD1. The trim removed 4 bases at V and 5 bases at J, leaving 9 bases unmatched. The germline gives CDR1 SNHLY, CDR2 FYNNEI. The CDR3 covers 15 residues. For the CDR3, the DNA is TGTGCCAGCAGTGGACAGGGGGTCGGGGTTGACGAGCAGTACTTC. Encoded protein: CASSGQGVGVDEQYF.

The chain combines TRBV7-8 with TRBJ1-2; TRBD1 might be the D (6 bases). CDR1 is SGHVS, CDR2 FQNEAQ, per germline. V shed 7 bases and J shed 2 bases, with 20 bases lying between them. The CDR3 totals 16 residues. CDR3 residues: CASTLRVGGRNYGYTF. The CDR3, as DNA: TGTGCCAGCACCCTCAGGGTAGGGGGTCGAAACTATGGCTACACCTTC.